This T cell receptor beta chain was obtained from a study of memory CD4+ T cells and cytomegalovirus serostatus. As for the study in general: This sample comes from healthy Belgian adults, 8 to 10 CMV seropositive, about 23 seronegative.

Single viable CD3+CD4+CD8-CD45RO+ cells were sorted as the memory CD4+ T cells. CD4+ T cells were isolated by positive magnetic selection. Note on this clone: Its antigen is not identified.

From germline, CDR1 is MNHNS and CDR2 SASEGT. CDR3 length: 12 residues. After removal of 2 bases from V and 16 bases from J, the junction contained 8 bases not matched to a gene. Study results and caveats: The CMV-associated TCR signature appears largely within the CD4+ memory repertoire. Of under 200 reported CMV TCRbeta sequences, roughly 70 were found in memory CD4+ repertoires.

Sequenced by immunoSEQ multiplex PCR; TCRdb stores in-frame clones only, minus some. The sample lists 45,000 to 65,000 clones, approximately 78% occurring once. The receptor's source is an adult in good health and CMV-seronegative. Sequenced input: memory CD4+ T cells from blood. The gene calls are TRBV6-1 and TRBJ2-1; 7 positions match TRBD1. The CDR3 protein is CASSEYIGDSFF. The CDR3 region has the DNA TGTGCCAGCAGTGAATATATCGGGGACAGTTTCTTC.